This passage covers 10 T cell receptor beta chains from one sample sequenced in a study of control samples from healthy donors and cancer patients. Sequencing used immunoSEQ multiplex PCR; TCRdb keeps in-frame clones, though not all of them. The sample records 100,000 to 150,000 clones, almost 95% being singletons. The sequenced sample was PBMCs. Receptors were obtained from a man older than 75 with head and neck cancer.

This clone was recorded only once. The chain recombines TRBV18 with TRBJ2-7, with D uncertain. Germline CDR1 KGHSH, CDR2 LQKENI. With 2 bases removed from V and 3 bases from J, the gap between germline ends came to 2 bases. The CDR3 totals 11 residues. The DNA of the CDR3 is TGTGCCAGCTCACCAGACTACGAGCAGTACTTC. Protein: CASSPDYEQYF. Full variable domain (remainder filled in from reference TRBV18 and TRBJ2-7): NAGVMQNPRHLVRRRGQEARLRCSPMKGHSHVYWYRQLPEEGLKFMVYLQKENIIDESGMPKERFSAEFPKEGPSILRIQQVVRGDSAAYFCASSPDYEQYFGPGTRLTVT.

This clone was picked up a small number of times. V usage is TRBV7-2 and J usage is TRBJ1-2; D not resolved. Between the trimmed V and J ends, which lost 6 bases and 4 bases, there was a span of 21 bases. The CDR3 totals 16 residues. CDR1 is SGHTA, CDR2 FQGNSA, per germline. The CDR3 DNA follows: TGTGCCAGCAGATCGAATAGAGCGGAAAAGGCCTATGGCTACACCTTC. Translation: CASRSNRAEKAYGYTF.

The rearrangement uses TRBV2 and TRBJ1-1, with 7 nucleotides matching TRBD1. This CDR3 is built from 13 residues. The trim removed 8 bases at V and 3 bases at J, leaving 6 bases unmatched. Germline loops: CDR1 SNHLY, CDR2 FYNNEI. As DNA, the CDR3 is TGTGCCAGCCGAACAGGGGAGGACACTGAAGCTTTCTTT. It translates to CASRTGEDTEAFF.

The chain links TRBV7-6 to TRBJ2-2; 12 bases match TRBD2. The J segment lost 4 bases and the V segment lost 4 bases, leaving 1 base of the junction unmatched. There are 15 residues in the CDR3. Germline CDR1 and CDR2: SGHVS and FNYEAQ. This CDR3 is CASSWTSGATGELFF. The CDR3 DNA sequence: TGTGCCAGCAGCTGGACTAGCGGGGCCACCGGGGAGCTGTTTTTT. The whole variable domain, remainder taken from reference TRBV7-6 and TRBJ2-2, is GAGVSQSPRYKVTKRGQDVALRCDPISGHVSLYWYRQALGQGPEFLTYFNYEAQQDKSGLPNDRFSAERPEGSISTLTIQRTEQRDSAMYRCASSWTSGATGELFFGEGSRLTVL.

The J gene is TRBJ2-3, the V gene TRBV15, with TRBD1 matching 12 bases. V lost 3 bases to trimming and J lost 6 bases; unmatched junction nucleotides: 7. Germline assignment: CDR1 LNHNV and CDR2 YYDKDF (reference sequence). The CDR3 loop spans 16 amino acids. DNA of the CDR3: TGTGCCACCAGCAGGGGGGACAGGGGGCAAGGGGATACGCAGTATTTT. This gives the protein CATSRGDRGQGDTQYF. Full variable domain (rest looked up from reference TRBV15 and TRBJ2-3): DAMVIQNPRYQVTQFGKPVTLSCSQTLNHNVMYWYQQKSSQAPKLLFHYYDKDFNNEADTPDNFQSRRPNTSFCFLDIRSPGLGDTAMYLCATSRGDRGQGDTQYFGPGTRLTVL.

The rearrangement links TRBV20-1 to TRBJ2-7; D not certain. CDR3 length: 13 residues. The V and J ends lost 3 bases and 0 bases respectively, with 9 bases between them. Germline V gene data show CDR1 as DFQATT and CDR2 as SNEGSKA (reference sequence). CDR3 DNA: TGCAGTGCTAGTGGCGGTAGCTCCTACGAGCAGTACTTC. Its translation: CSASGGSSYEQYF.

The chain has TRBV7-9 and TRBJ2-1; TRBD1 aligns across 7 bases. The CDR3 runs 15 residues. V was clipped by 4 bases and J by 6 bases; unmatched bases: 9. Germline values: CDR1 SEHNR, CDR2 FQNEAQ (reference sequence). CDR3 coding DNA: TGTGCCAGCAGCTCACAGGGGCTTGGGAGCAATGAGCAGTTCTTC. Its translation is CASSSQGLGSNEQFF.

The chain is built from TRBV7-2 and TRBJ2-3; D is uncertain. Germline assignment: CDR1 SGHTA and CDR2 FQGNSA. Trimming stripped 2 bases from V and 5 bases from J, with 5 bases between. The CDR3 has 12 residues. The CDR3 bases are TGTGCCAGCAGCTTATATGTAGATACGCAGTATTTT. It encodes CASSLYVDTQYF. Full variable domain (rest looked up from reference TRBV7-2 and TRBJ2-3): GAGVSQSPSNKVTEKGKDVELRCDPISGHTALYWYRQSLGQGLEFLIYFQGNSAPDKSGLPSDRFSAERTGGSVSTLTIQRTQQEDSAVYLCASSLYVDTQYFGPGTRLTVL.

V and J are TRBV18 and TRBJ1-6; D may be TRBD1 (5 bases). The CDR3 sequence is 15 residues long. V was clipped by 2 bases and J by 8 bases, with 13 bases between them. Looked up from germline, CDR1 is KGHSH and CDR2 is LQKENI. In DNA, the CDR3 is TGTGCCAGCTCACCAACCAGGGTGGTTGATTCACCCCTCCACTTT. It is translated as CASSPTRVVDSPLHF.

The genes are TRBV3-1 (or the pseudogene TRBV3-2) and TRBJ1-6; TRBD1 agrees at 7 bases. Germline-derived CDR1 and CDR2 are LGHDT and YNNKEL (reference sequence). This CDR3 comprises 15 residues. V was clipped by 4 bases and J by 14 bases; unmatched bases: 14. The CDR3 sequence is CASSPNTGVFRSLHF. CDR3 DNA sequence: TGTGCCAGCAGCCCTAATACAGGGGTCTTCCGATCCCTCCACTTT.